The rows below give T cell receptor beta chains drawn from one sample of a study of cytomegalovirus exposure and HLA in healthy donors. TCRdb keeps only in-frame clones here, not all; method: immunoSEQ multiplex PCR. The sample lists some 130,000 clones; around 79% were seen once. The sample was PBMCs. These receptor sequences come from a middle-aged man in good health and CMV-seropositive. Each CDR3 is given with its conserved first and last residue. The D gene is left open where the match is weak. Clone size is shown for a subset of rows, as once, few, many or a class of expanded clone.

D	J	V	size	length	CDR3	DNA
.	TRBJ1-1	TRBV5-1	.	15	CASSFNWAPSTEAFF	TGCGCCAGCAGCTTCAATTGGGCTCCGAGCACTGAAGCTTTCTTT
.	TRBJ2-5	TRBV28	.	12	CASSTLRETQYF	TGTGCCAGCAGTACCCTGAGAGAGACCCAGTACTTC
.	TRBJ1-6	TRBV6-1	few	12	CASSQGLSPLHF	TGTGCCAGCAGTCAGGGGCTTTCACCCCTCCACTTT
TRBD1	TRBJ1-5	TRBV28	.	15	CATRPPGQGFQPQHF	TGTGCCACCCGACCCCCGGGACAGGGTTTCCAGCCCCAGCATTTT
.	TRBJ1-1	TRBV5-4	.	14	CASSFTGITGEAFF	TGTGCCAGCAGCTTTACAGGTATAACAGGGGAAGCTTTCTTT
.	TRBJ1-2	TRBV10-1	.	13	CASSDSSGYGYTF	TGCGCCAGCAGTGATAGCAGTGGCTATGGCTACACCTTC
.	TRBJ1-4	TRBV10-1	.	14	CASSEAGLPEKLFF	TGCGCCAGCAGTGAGGCAGGCTTACCAGAAAAACTGTTTTTT
.	TRBJ1-2	TRBV27	.	14	CASSFMGGRGGYTF	TGTGCCAGCAGTTTTATGGGGGGGCGCGGGGGCTACACCTTC
TRBD1	TRBJ2-1	TRBV10-2	few	15	CASSQQGAGENEQFF	TGCGCCAGCTCGCAACAGGGGGCTGGGGAAAATGAGCAGTTCTTC
.	TRBJ1-6	TRBV19	few	17	CASSRPLGTGWLSPLHF	TGTGCCAGTAGTCGACCCTTGGGAACAGGGTGGCTTTCACCCCTCCACTTT
TRBD2	TRBJ2-3	TRBV27	.	19	CASSSNRLAGEISTDTQYF	TGTGCCAGCAGTAGCAACCGACTAGCGGGAGAGATTAGCACAGATACGCAGTATTTT
TRBD1	TRBJ1-1	TRBV27	.	15	CASSGRQGADTEAFF	TGTGCCAGCAGTGGCAGACAGGGGGCGGACACTGAAGCTTTCTTT
.	TRBJ2-5	TRBV18	.	13	CASSRRESETQYF	TGTGCCAGCTCACGGAGGGAGTCAGAGACCCAGTACTTC
.	TRBJ2-2	TRBV7-9	.	14	CASSPRSHTGELFF	TGTGCCAGCAGCCCCAGGTCCCACACCGGGGAGCTGTTTTTT
TRBD1	TRBJ2-7	TRBV5-6	.	15	CASSFIPGQGAEQYF	TGTGCCAGCAGTTTTATTCCAGGACAGGGGGCCGAGCAGTACTTC
TRBD1	TRBJ2-7	TRBV9	once	15	CASSVVGDRGSEQYF	TGTGCCAGCAGCGTAGTAGGCGACAGGGGTTCCGAGCAGTACTTC
.	TRBJ2-1	TRBV30	.	14	CACALGATLNEQFF	TGTGCCTGCGCTCTGGGGGCCACTCTCAATGAGCAGTTCTTC
.	TRBJ2-6	TRBV29-1	.	15	CSVDGFVSGANVLTF	TGCAGCGTTGACGGTTTCGTATCTGGGGCCAACGTCCTGACTTTC
.	TRBJ1-5	TRBV15	.	15	CATSRAGRGDQPQHF	TGTGCCACCAGCAGAGCGGGCAGGGGAGATCAGCCCCAGCATTTT
.	TRBJ1-2	TRBV5-1	.	15	CASRPQPGQDYGYTF	TGCGCCAGCAGGCCACAACCGGGACAAGACTATGGCTACACCTTC
TRBD1	TRBJ1-5	TRBV7-9	few	16	CASSSDRDSLNQPQHF	TGTGCCAGCAGCTCGGATCGGGACAGCCTCAATCAGCCCCAGCATTTT
.	TRBJ1-4	TRBV6-1	once	14	CASSAQGSGEKLFF	TGTGCCAGCAGTGCACAGGGATCTGGAGAAAAACTGTTTTTT
.	TRBJ2-1	TRBV18	.	11	CASQDQNEQFF	TGTGCCAGCCAGGATCAGAATGAGCAGTTCTTC
.	TRBJ2-3	TRBV20-1	few	11	CSAIYTDTQYF	TGCAGTGCTATTTACACAGATACGCAGTATTTT
.	TRBJ1-2	TRBV25-1	many	14	CASSVGGTHYGYTF	TGTGCCAGCAGTGTGGGGGGGACCCATTATGGCTACACCTTC
.	TRBJ1-6	TRBV7-6	.	15	CASSLNNQRGSPLHF	TGTGCCAGCAGCCTAAACAACCAGAGGGGGTCACCCCTCCACTTT
.	TRBJ2-7	TRBV9	.	13	CASNREPLYEQYF	TGTGCCAGCAACCGAGAGCCCCTATACGAGCAGTACTTC
TRBD1	TRBJ2-3	TRBV6-6	.	15	CASRVRDRGTDTQYF	TGTGCCAGCAGAGTCCGGGACAGGGGAACAGATACGCAGTATTTT
.	TRBJ1-5	TRBV18	.	14	CASSPLGGVQPQHF	TGTGCCAGCTCACCATTGGGCGGGGTTCAGCCCCAGCATTTT
.	TRBJ1-5	TRBV9	few	15	CASSVGPQGNQPQHF	TGTGCCAGCAGCGTAGGGCCTCAGGGGAATCAGCCCCAGCATTTT
TRBD1	TRBJ1-1	TRBV7-2	.	13	CASSLRQGTEAFF	TGTGCCAGCAGCTTAAGACAGGGCACTGAAGCTTTCTTT